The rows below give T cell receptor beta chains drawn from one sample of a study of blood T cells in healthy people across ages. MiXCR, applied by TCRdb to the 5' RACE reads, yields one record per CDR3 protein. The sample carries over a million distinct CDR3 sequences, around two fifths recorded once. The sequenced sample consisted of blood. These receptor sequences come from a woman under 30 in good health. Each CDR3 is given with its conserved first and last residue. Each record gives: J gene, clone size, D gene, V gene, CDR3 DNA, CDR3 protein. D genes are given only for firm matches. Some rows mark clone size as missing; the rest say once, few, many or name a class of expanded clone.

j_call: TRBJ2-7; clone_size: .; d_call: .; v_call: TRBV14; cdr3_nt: TGTGCCAGCAGCCAATTGCCTCGGGACTTATCCTACAATGAGCAGTACTTC; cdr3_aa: CASSQLPRDLSYNEQYF
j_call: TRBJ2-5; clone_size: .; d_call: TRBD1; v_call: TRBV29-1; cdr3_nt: TGCAGCGCCGACAGGGCCGATGAGCAGTACTTC; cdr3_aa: CSADRADEQYF
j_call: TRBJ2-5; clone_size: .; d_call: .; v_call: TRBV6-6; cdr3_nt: TGTGCCAGCAGTTACCCTAACACCGCCCAAGAGACCCAGTACTTC; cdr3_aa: CASSYPNTAQETQYF
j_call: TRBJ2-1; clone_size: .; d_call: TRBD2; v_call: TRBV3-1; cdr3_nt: TGTGCCAGCAGCCAAGTGTCACTAGCGGAGAACTACAATGAGCAGTTCTTC; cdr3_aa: CASSQVSLAENYNEQFF
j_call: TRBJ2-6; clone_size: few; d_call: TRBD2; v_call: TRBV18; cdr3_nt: TGTGCCAGCTCACGATCGGGGACTAGCGGGAGAGGGGCCAACGTCCTGACTTTC; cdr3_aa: CASSRSGTSGRGANVLTF
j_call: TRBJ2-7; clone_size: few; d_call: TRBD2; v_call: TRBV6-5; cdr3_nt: TGTGCCAGCAGTTACAGATCAGCGGGAGGGAATGGCGAGCAGTACTTC; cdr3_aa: CASSYRSAGGNGEQYF
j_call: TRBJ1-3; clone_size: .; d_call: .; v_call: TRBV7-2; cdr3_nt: TGTGCCAGCAGCTCAGATTCGTACCCGGGAAACACCATATATTTT; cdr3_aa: CASSSDSYPGNTIYF
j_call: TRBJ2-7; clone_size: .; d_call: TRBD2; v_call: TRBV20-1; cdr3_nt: TGCAGTGCTAGAGACTCGGTAGCGGGAGTCTACGAGCAGTACTTC; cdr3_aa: CSARDSVAGVYEQYF
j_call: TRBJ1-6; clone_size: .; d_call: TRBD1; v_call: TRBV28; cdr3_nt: TGTGCCAGCAGTTTATCGGGGACAGGGCTTGTTTCCCTCCACTTT; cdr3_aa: CASSLSGTGLVSLHF
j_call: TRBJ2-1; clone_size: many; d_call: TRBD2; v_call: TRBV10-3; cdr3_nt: TGTGCCATCAGTGGATCTTTTAGCGGGGGGAACAATGAGCAGTTCTTC; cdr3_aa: CAISGSFSGGNNEQFF
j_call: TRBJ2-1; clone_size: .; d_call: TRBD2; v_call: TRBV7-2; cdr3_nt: TGTGCCAGCAGCCCCGGACTAGCGGCGCACCAAGAGACCCAGTTCTTC; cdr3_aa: CASSPGLAAHQETQFF
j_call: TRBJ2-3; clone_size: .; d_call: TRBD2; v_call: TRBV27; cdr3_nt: TGTGCCAGCAGCTTCACAATAGCGGGAGTTGCGGATACGCAGTATTTT; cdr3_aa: CASSFTIAGVADTQYF
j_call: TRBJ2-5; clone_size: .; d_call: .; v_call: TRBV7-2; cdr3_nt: TGTGCCAGCAGCTTAGGTCCGGGGCCACAAGAGACCCAGTACTTC; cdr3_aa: CASSLGPGPQETQYF
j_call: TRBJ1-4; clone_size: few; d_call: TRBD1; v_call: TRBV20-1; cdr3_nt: TGCAGTGCTGTTGACAGGGGTGCTAATGAAAAACTGTTTTTT; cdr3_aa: CSAVDRGANEKLFF
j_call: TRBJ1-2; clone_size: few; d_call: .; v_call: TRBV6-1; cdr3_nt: TGTGCCAGCAGTGAAGCCGGGACACGGGACTATGGCTACACCTTC; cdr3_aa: CASSEAGTRDYGYTF
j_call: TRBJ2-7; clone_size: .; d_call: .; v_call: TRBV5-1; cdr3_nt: TGCGCCAGCAGCTTGGGAGGGACCAGCGGGTACTTC; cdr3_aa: CASSLGGTSGYF
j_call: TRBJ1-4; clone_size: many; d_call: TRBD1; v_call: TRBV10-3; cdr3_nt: TGTGCCATCAGTGAGGCGGGACAGGCCGGTGAAAAACTGTTTTTT; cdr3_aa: CAISEAGQAGEKLFF
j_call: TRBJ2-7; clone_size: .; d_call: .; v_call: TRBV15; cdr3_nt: TGTGCCACCAGCAGAGAGGCCTATACCTACGAGCAGTACTTC; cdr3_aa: CATSREAYTYEQYF
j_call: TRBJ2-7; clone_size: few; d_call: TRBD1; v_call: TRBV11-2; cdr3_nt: TGTGCCAGCAGTACTCCGGGACAGGGGTCCAACGAGCAGTACTTC; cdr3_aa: CASSTPGQGSNEQYF
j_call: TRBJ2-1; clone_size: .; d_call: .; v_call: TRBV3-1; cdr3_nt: TGTGCCAGCAGCCAAGAGGGACTCGGCCATGTGTTCTTC; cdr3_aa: CASSQEGLGHVFF
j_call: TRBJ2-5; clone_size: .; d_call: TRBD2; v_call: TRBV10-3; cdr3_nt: TGTGCCATCTCGACTAGCGGGGATGAGACCCAGTACTTC; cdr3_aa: CAISTSGDETQYF
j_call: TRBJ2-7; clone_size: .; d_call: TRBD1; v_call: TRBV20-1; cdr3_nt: TGCAGTGCTGGACAGGGGTCCTCTGCCGAGCAGTACTTC; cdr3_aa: CSAGQGSSAEQYF